These 24 T cell receptor beta chains came from one sample sequenced in a study of cytomegalovirus exposure and HLA in healthy donors. 60 Vbeta and 13 Jbeta primers were used in PCR. The method was immunoSEQ multiplex PCR; TCRdb's version includes in-frame clones alone and lacks a portion of them. The sample has about 82,000 clones, about nine tenths seen once. Sequenced sample: PBMCs. Receptors originate from a man younger than 35 in good health and CMV-seronegative.

The chain has TRBV6-4 and TRBJ2-3; D possibly corresponds to TRBD1 (6 bases). CDR3 size: 14 residues. The germline CDR1 and CDR2 sequences are MRHNA and SNTAGT. V shed 5 bases and J shed 3 bases, with 12 bases lying between them. The CDR3: CASSHRVGTDTQYF. The DNA of the CDR3 is TGTGCCAGCAGTCACAGGGTTGGTACAGATACGCAGTATTTT.

V and J are TRBV7-2 and TRBJ2-7, with D possibly TRBD1 on 7 matching bases. V lost 4 bases to trimming and J lost 4 bases, with 14 bases between them. This CDR3 comprises 14 residues. Germline CDR1 reads SGHTA; CDR2 reads FQGNSA. The CDR3: CASSWTGGDYEQYF. Here the CDR3 DNA reads TGTGCCAGCAGCTGGACAGGAGGGGATTACGAGCAGTACTTC.

The V call is TRBV5-6, the J call TRBJ2-1, with TRBD2 matching over 7 bases. CDR3 length: 16 residues. V was clipped by 0 bases and J by 4 bases; unmatched bases: 7. Per germline, CDR1 SGHDT and CDR2 YYEEEE. CDR3 residues: CASSLVGREWYNEQFF. CDR3 sequence (DNA): TGTGCCAGCAGCTTGGTGGGGCGGGAGTGGTACAATGAGCAGTTCTTC.

The chain combines TRBV7-6 with TRBJ2-1; 14 nucleotides agree with TRBD2. V lost 5 bases and J lost 6; bases outside the gene matches: 3. The CDR3 covers 15 residues. Germline lookup yields CDR1 SGHVS and CDR2 FNYEAQ. The CDR3 is CASSPGTSGSNEQFF. CDR3 in DNA: TGTGCCAGCAGCCCAGGGACTAGCGGGAGCAATGAGCAGTTCTTC.

The CDR3 nucleotides are TGTGCCAGCAAACAACCGGGACAGGTCTCCCCCATAACCTATAATTCACCCCTCCACTTT. It encodes CASKQPGQVSPITYNSPLHF. V gene TRBV6-4 combines with J gene TRBJ1-6, with 8 bases fitting TRBD1. Trimming cost V 7 bases and J 2 bases; bases outside gene matches: 19. The germline gives CDR1 MRHNA, CDR2 SNTAGT. The CDR3 loop spans 20 amino acids.

On this clone: Its ends do not fully match the called genes, so a read error is possible. V is TRBV5-4 and J is TRBJ2-7; 9 bases agree with TRBD1. Germline CDR1 is SGHNT and CDR2 is YYREEE (reference sequence). The CDR3 runs 17 residues. DNA of the CDR3: TGTGCCAGCAGCTTGGCGGGAGGACAGGGGATCTCCTACGAGCGGTACTTC. Translating it yields CASSLAGGQGISYERYF.

This chain links TRBV10-3 with TRBJ2-1; D is unclear. Trimming cost V 0 bases and J 9 bases, with 6 bases left between them. Germline CDR1 and CDR2: ENHRY and SYGVKD. This CDR3 spans 12 amino acids. The CDR3: CAISESVREQFF. CDR3 coding DNA: TGTGCCATCAGTGAGTCCGTGCGTGAGCAGTTCTTC.

This rearrangement joins TRBV11-3 to TRBJ2-1, with TRBD1 identical over 8 bases. Trimming took 4 bases from V and 4 from J; bases not matched to a gene: 3. Germline V gene lookup returns CDR1 SGHNT and CDR2 YENEEA. The CDR3 covers 14 residues. CDR3 in DNA: TGTGCCAGCAGCTACTGGACAGGGTACAATGAGCAGTTCTTC. As protein: CASSYWTGYNEQFF.

J is TRBJ2-1 and V is TRBV6-5; 13 positions agree with TRBD2. Germline trimming cut 6 bases from V and 8 bases from J; bases unmatched to any gene: 7. The CDR3 runs to 15 residues. Germline V CDR1 and CDR2: MNHEY, SVGAGI. CDR3 bases: TGTGCCAGCAGCACGGGGACTAGCGGGATCCATGAGCAGTTCTTC. Encoded protein: CASSTGTSGIHEQFF.

The genes are TRBV18 and TRBJ1-5; D perhaps matches TRBD1 (6 bases). Germline V gene data show CDR1 as KGHSH and CDR2 as LQKENI. V lost 3 bases and J 3 bases, leaving 12 bases between the germline ends. The CDR3 has 15 residues. Written as DNA, the CDR3 is TGTGCCAGCTCACCCTACACAGGGAACAATCAGCCCCAGCATTTT. This gives the protein CASSPYTGNNQPQHF.

J is TRBJ2-4 and V is TRBV28; D remains ambiguous. Germline values: CDR1 MDHEN, CDR2 SYDVKM. V lost 2 bases to trimming and J lost 2 bases, with 7 bases between them. The CDR3 runs to 14 residues. This chain's CDR3 is CASSLTLPKNIQYF. The CDR3 nucleotides read TGTGCCAGCAGTTTAACTCTACCCAAAAACATTCAGTACTTC.

This clone was picked up one time. J is TRBJ2-7 and V is TRBV4-1; 10 nucleotides match TRBD2. V shed 1 base, J shed 6 bases, and the junction held 12 bases outside the gene matches. The CDR3 is 17 amino acids. Germline CDR1 MGHRA, CDR2 YSYEKL. Here the CDR3 reads CASSQAYPSGRAREQYF. CDR3 DNA sequence: TGCGCCAGCAGCCAAGCTTACCCCAGCGGGAGGGCTCGCGAGCAGTACTTC.

V and J are TRBV15 and TRBJ2-5; tentative D call: TRBD1 (6 bases). Trimming cost V 1 base and J 2 bases, with 11 bases left between them. The germline CDR1 and CDR2 sequences are LNHNV and YYDKDF (reference sequence). This CDR3 is 15 amino acids long. CDR3 residues: CATSRGTETQETQYF. The DNA for the CDR3 is TGTGCCACCAGCAGAGGGACAGAAACTCAAGAGACCCAGTACTTC.

The genes are TRBV30 and TRBJ1-6; 7 bases are a match to TRBD1. V was clipped by 1 base and J by 6 bases; unmatched bases: 3. Germline V gives CDR1 GTSNPN, CDR2 SVGIG (reference sequence). This CDR3 has 14 amino acids. CDR3: CAWSARQGNSPLHF. Written as DNA, the CDR3 is TGTGCCTGGAGTGCAAGACAGGGTAATTCACCCCTCCACTTT.

The rearrangement joins TRBV4-1 to TRBJ2-7, with D maybe TRBD1 (5 bases). Germline CDR1 and CDR2: MGHRA and YSYEKL. CDR3 size: 15 residues. V was pared by 1 base and J by 1 base, with 11 bases between. The CDR3 DNA is TGCGCCAGCAGCCAAGTTGTGGACACTTCCTACGAGCAGTACTTC. Translated: CASSQVVDTSYEQYF.

In this sample, this clone turned up a few times. The chain has TRBV4-1 and TRBJ1-6; unclear D gene. The CDR3 totals 16 residues. The V gene's germline CDR1 is MGHRA and CDR2 YSYEKL. Trimming took 0 bases from V and 0 from J, leaving 6 bases between them. The chain's CDR3 is CASSQDYSSYNSPLHF. For the CDR3, the DNA is TGCGCCAGCAGCCAAGATTACAGCTCCTATAATTCACCCCTCCACTTT.

This chain uses TRBV5-4 with TRBJ2-3, with D tentatively TRBD2 (5 bases). Trimming left V 0 bases short and J 0 bases short, with 8 bases between. There are 15 residues in the CDR3. Germline CDR1 SGHNT, CDR2 YYREEE (reference sequence). The DNA of the CDR3 is TGTGCCAGCAGCTTGGGCGGGCCTAGCACAGATACGCAGTATTTT. Translated, it gives CASSLGGPSTDTQYF.

The rearrangement links TRBV28 to TRBJ2-3; 7 nucleotides agree with TRBD2. The junction had 6 bases not matched to a gene; V was cut back by 6 bases and J by 3 bases. This CDR3 has 14 residues. Germline loops: CDR1 MDHEN, CDR2 SYDVKM. The CDR3: CASSPRLATDTQYF. Here the CDR3 DNA reads TGTGCCAGCAGCCCGAGACTAGCTACAGATACGCAGTATTTT.

This sequence joins TRBV5-1 and TRBJ2-5; 10 bases align to TRBD2. Trimming at V came to 5 bases and at J to 5 bases, leaving 9 bases not matched to a gene. CDR3 length: 15 residues. The germline gives CDR1 SGHRS, CDR2 YFSETQ. CDR3 loop: CASSASSGSGETQYF. The CDR3 bases are TGCGCCAGCAGTGCGTCTAGCGGGAGTGGCGAGACCCAGTACTTC.

V is TRBV27 and J is TRBJ2-7; weak D call: TRBD2 (5 bases). This CDR3 is built from 13 residues. The V gene lost 1 base and the J gene lost 6 bases, with 10 bases spanning the gap. Per the germline V gene, CDR1 is MNHEY and CDR2 is SMNVEV (reference sequence). The DNA of the CDR3 is TGTGCCAGCAGTTTATTTGGTAGCGCCGAGCAGTACTTC. This gives the protein CASSLFGSAEQYF.

J is TRBJ2-5 and V is TRBV7-9, with D possibly being TRBD2 (5 bases). Germline lookup yields CDR1 SEHNR and CDR2 FQNEAQ (reference sequence). There are 13 residues in the CDR3. V was trimmed by 3 bases and J by 7 bases, leaving 12 bases between them. In nucleotides, the CDR3 is TGTGCCAGCAGCTTGGGAGTTGAGGGGACCCAGTACTTC. Its translation: CASSLGVEGTQYF.

This chain links TRBV7-8 with TRBJ2-1, with TRBD2 identical over 10 bases. Trimming removed 5 bases from V and 7 bases from J; junction bases left unmatched: 8. CDR1 and CDR2 from the germline V gene are SGHVS and FQNEAQ. The CDR3 length is 15 residues. The CDR3 DNA reads TGTGCCAGCAGCCCTCCCAGCGGGAGGGTAAATGAGCAGTTCTTC. This translates into CASSPPSGRVNEQFF.

V usage is TRBV2 and J usage is TRBJ2-2; no clear D gene. Germline V gives CDR1 SNHLY, CDR2 FYNNEI. V was shortened by 3 bases and J by 2 bases, with 10 bases between the two germline ends. CDR3 length: 15 amino acids. The DNA of the CDR3 is TGTGCCAGCAGTGATCTGGGCCCTAACACCGGGGAGCTGTTTTTT. Amino acids: CASSDLGPNTGELFF.

The V gene is TRBV19, the J gene TRBJ1-1; 7 nucleotides align to TRBD1. The V gene's germline CDR1 is LNHDA and CDR2 SQIVND (reference sequence). The V gene end was trimmed by 1 base and the J gene end by 1 base; junction bases not matched to a gene: 3. CDR3 size: 15 residues. The CDR3 region is CASSIGYRGNTEAFF. CDR3 bases: TGTGCCAGTAGTATAGGGTACAGGGGGAACACTGAAGCTTTCTTT.